The T cell receptor (beta chain) under discussion was sequenced for a study of PD-1 blockade in classical Hodgkin lymphoma. Study-wide results and limits: Reports indicated that newly diagnosed patients had lower baseline TCR diversity than healthy donors did. Exclusion removed patients who began nivolumab under 1 year after ASCT. In CD4+ cells, TCR diversity went up significantly by C4D1, but in CD8+ cells it did not.

As to time point: cycle 4 day 1 (C4D1), after 5 to 7 weeks of nivolumab. Following autologous stem cell transplantation, relapse occurred in every patient, and exposure to brentuximab vedotin varied. Magnetic depletion of non-target cells from thawed PBMCs yielded purified CD8+ T cells. About this clone itself: Its antigen is still unknown.

Germline V lookup: CDR1 SQVTM, CDR2 ANQGSEA. CDR3 length equals 16 residues. V lost 1 base, J lost 4 bases, and 10 bases stayed unmatched. The protocol was immunoSEQ multiplex PCR, while the TCRdb copy is restricted to in-frame clones and leaves out a portion. The profile shows around 21,000 clones, about 88% of them singletons. Sequencing used CD8+ T cells from blood, obtained before the fourth cycle of nivolumab. This sequence joins TRBV29-1 and TRBJ2-1, with 7 positions matching TRBD1. This sequence was found in a human donor with classical Hodgkin lymphoma. Here the CDR3 DNA reads TGCAGCGTTGAAGGTGCCCGGGACAGAGGATACAATGAGCAGTTCTTC. Its protein product is CSVEGARDRGYNEQFF.